Listed below are T cell receptor beta chains from one sample, sequenced in a study of identical twins. TCRdb recomputed calls from the 5' RACE reads with MiXCR, one row per CDR3 protein. The data hold hundreds of thousands of distinct CDR3 sequences, with around 6% observed a single time. Sequenced sample: naive T cells sorted from blood. The receptors were sampled from a man aged 18 to 30 in good health. Both conserved end residues are part of each CDR3. A D gene is named only where the DNA matches it firmly. The size entry is marked missing in some rows and otherwise reads once, few, many or a size class.

V gene	D gene	J gene	clone size	CDR3 protein	CDR3 DNA
TRBV10-3	-	TRBJ2-7	many	CAISDGPEQYF	TGTGCCATCAGTGACGGCCCAGAGCAGTACTTC
TRBV29-1	-	TRBJ1-1	many	CSVEGMNTEAFF	TGCAGCGTTGAAGGGATGAACACTGAAGCTTTCTTT
TRBV12-3/TRBV12-4	-	TRBJ1-5	many	CASSFAGSNQPQHF	TGTGCCAGCAGTTTTGCCGGAAGCAATCAGCCCCAGCATTTT
TRBV7-2	-	TRBJ2-1	-	CASSPTIGRPGPEQFF	TGTGCCAGCAGCCCGACAATAGGCAGACCCGGGCCAGAGCAGTTCTTC
TRBV6-2/TRBV6-3	TRBD2	TRBJ2-3	-	CASRGSGGDTQYF	TGTGCCAGCAGGGGATCGGGGGGAGATACGCAGTATTTT
TRBV4-1	-	TRBJ1-1	-	CASSQALGDRTEAFF	TGCGCCAGCAGCCAAGCGTTAGGGGATCGCACTGAAGCTTTCTTT
TRBV2	-	TRBJ1-1	-	CASSDRAFF	TGTGCCAGCAGTGATCGAGCTTTCTTT
TRBV20-1	-	TRBJ2-7	-	CSARDSGTLSYEQYF	TGCAGTGCTAGAGACTCCGGGACCCTCTCCTACGAGCAGTACTTC
TRBV27	-	TRBJ1-2	-	CASKGAGAYGYTF	TGTGCCAGCAAAGGGGCGGGGGCATATGGCTACACCTTC
TRBV25-1	-	TRBJ1-4	-	CASSDPTGLKLFF	TGTGCCAGCAGTGACCCCACAGGGCTGAAACTGTTTTTT
TRBV12-3/TRBV12-4	TRBD1	TRBJ2-1	few	CASSFTWTGDRFEQFF	TGTGCCAGCAGTTTCACCTGGACAGGGGACAGATTTGAGCAGTTCTTC
TRBV20-1	-	TRBJ2-1	many	CSARGSSDNEQFF	TGCAGTGCTAGGGGGTCATCCGACAATGAGCAGTTCTTC
TRBV27	-	TRBJ1-5	few	CASSLLPGGGNQPQHF	TGTGCCAGCAGTTTATTGCCCGGGGGCGGCAATCAGCCCCAGCATTTT
TRBV25-1	TRBD2	TRBJ2-7	-	CASSVAGEGEQYF	TGTGCCAGCAGTGTTGCGGGAGAGGGCGAGCAGTACTTC
TRBV29-1	-	TRBJ1-5	many	CSVEDGSNQPQHF	TGCAGCGTTGAGGATGGTAGCAATCAGCCCCAGCATTTT
TRBV2	TRBD1	TRBJ1-1	few	CASILDRGRKDTEAFF	TGTGCCAGTATTCTGGACAGGGGGCGAAAGGACACTGAAGCTTTCTTT
TRBV29-1	-	TRBJ1-2	many	CSVDVKGYTF	TGCAGCGTTGATGTTAAGGGCTACACCTTC
TRBV7-2	TRBD1	TRBJ1-1	many	CASSLRTGEGMNTEAFF	TGTGCCAGCAGCTTGCGGACAGGGGAGGGCATGAACACTGAAGCTTTCTTT
TRBV7-9	-	TRBJ1-1	few	CASSLVGGVNTEAFF	TGTGCCAGCAGCTTAGTTGGGGGGGTGAACACTGAAGCTTTCTTT
TRBV9	TRBD1	TRBJ2-6	-	CASSVDRGLVVWANVLTF	TGTGCCAGCAGCGTCGACAGGGGTCTTGTCGTTTGGGCCAACGTCCTGACTTTC
TRBV5-1	-	TRBJ2-2	few	CASSFDSSGTGYTGELFF	TGCGCCAGCAGCTTTGATAGCAGCGGGACAGGTTACACCGGGGAGCTGTTTTTT
TRBV6-2/TRBV6-3	-	TRBJ1-1	many	CASSEIGLAPEAFF	TGTGCCAGCAGTGAGATTGGACTGGCCCCTGAAGCTTTCTTT
TRBV12-3/TRBV12-4	-	TRBJ1-2	many	CASTPNRDKGHGYTF	TGTGCCAGCACCCCCAACCGGGACAAGGGACATGGCTACACCTTC
TRBV5-1	-	TRBJ2-7	many	CASRPGTSSYEQYF	TGCGCCAGCAGACCGGGGACCAGCTCCTACGAGCAGTACTTC
TRBV4-1	-	TRBJ2-3	many	CASSRQFTQYF	TGCGCCAGCAGTCGACAGTTTACGCAGTATTTT
TRBV12-3/TRBV12-4	TRBD1	TRBJ2-6	-	CASSLATGRGANVLTF	TGTGCCAGCAGTTTAGCGACAGGGCGTGGGGCCAACGTCCTGACTTTC
TRBV27	-	TRBJ2-5	many	CASSIRGSEETQYF	TGTGCCAGCAGTATTCGAGGGAGTGAGGAGACCCAGTACTTC
TRBV6-2/TRBV6-3	-	TRBJ2-1	few	CASSYSLAPRFSYNEQFF	TGTGCCAGCAGTTACTCTCTAGCACCTAGATTCTCCTACAATGAGCAGTTCTTC
TRBV5-1	TRBD1	TRBJ2-4	few	CASSLGDRIAKNIQYF	TGCGCCAGCAGCTTGGGGGACAGGATAGCCAAAAACATTCAGTACTTC
TRBV11-1	TRBD2	TRBJ2-7	-	CASSSTTGLAGVLGHEQYF	TGTGCCAGCAGCTCTACCACTGGACTAGCGGGAGTACTAGGCCACGAGCAGTACTTC
TRBV7-2	TRBD2	TRBJ2-7	many	CASSPSGTSGYEQYF	TGTGCCAGCAGCCCTTCCGGGACTAGCGGGTACGAGCAGTACTTC
TRBV24-1	-	TRBJ2-6	-	CATSPTAVISGANVLTF	TGTGCCACCAGTCCCACAGCGGTGATCTCTGGGGCCAACGTCCTGACTTTC
TRBV11-2	-	TRBJ2-4	many	CASSLVPVNIQYF	TGTGCCAGCAGCTTAGTCCCCGTGAACATTCAGTACTTC
TRBV5-1	-	TRBJ1-1	few	CASSIVSGELNTEAFF	TGCGCCAGCAGCATTGTTTCAGGGGAATTGAACACTGAAGCTTTCTTT
TRBV4-3	-	TRBJ2-7	few	CASSQDPLSPYEQYF	TGCGCCAGCAGCCAAGATCCTCTGTCCCCCTACGAGCAGTACTTC
TRBV2	-	TRBJ2-2	many	CASSDEGAGDGELFF	TGTGCCAGCAGTGATGAGGGGGCGGGGGACGGGGAGCTGTTTTTT
TRBV29-1	TRBD1	TRBJ2-2	many	CSVEGATGQSTGELFF	TGCAGCGTTGAAGGGGCGACGGGACAGAGCACCGGGGAGCTGTTTTTT